These 28 T cell receptor beta chains were all obtained from the same sample, sequenced in a study of blood T cell repertoires in COVID-19. Sequenced by immunoSEQ multiplex PCR; TCRdb stores in-frame clones only, minus some. Counted here are about 95,000 clones, over 75% occurring once; the ten biggest clones make up 17%. Sequencing was performed on peripheral blood. The receptors stem from a human donor in a cohort sampled during active COVID-19.

The chain is built from TRBV19 and TRBJ2-7; 14 bases are shared with TRBD2. Germline V gene lookup returns CDR1 LNHDA and CDR2 SQIVND (reference sequence). V lost 5 bases and J lost 3; bases outside the gene matches: 3. This CDR3 contains 15 residues. CDR3 sequence (DNA): TGTGCCAGTAGTGTGGGGACTAGCGGGGGCTACGAGCAGTACTTC. Protein sequence: CASSVGTSGGYEQYF.

The J gene is TRBJ1-2, the V gene TRBV7-9, with 9 bases fitting TRBD1. The CDR3 consists of 16 residues. The ends lost 3 bases at V and 2 bases at J; junction bases unmatched: 7. Germline CDR1 and CDR2: SEHNR and FQNEAQ (reference sequence). As DNA, the CDR3 is TGTGCCAGCAGCTTGGGGGACAGGGTGAAGAACTATGGCTACACCTTC. Its translation is CASSLGDRVKNYGYTF.

This chain connects TRBV12-3 or TRBV12-4 to TRBJ1-1, with a weak D call TRBD1 (6 bases). Deletions cut 6 bases from V and 3 bases from J, with 11 bases between. The CDR3 runs to 13 residues. CDR3 loop: CASSLQGYTEAFF. The CDR3, as DNA: TGTGCCAGCAGCCTCCAGGGGTACACTGAAGCTTTCTTT.

Here the CDR3 reads CASKSPTGTPNTGELFF. Here the CDR3 DNA reads TGTGCCAGCAAATCGCCTACCGGGACACCGAACACCGGGGAGCTGTTTTTT. The rearrangement joins TRBV28 to TRBJ2-2, with D possibly TRBD1 on 6 matching bases. The V gene lost 7 bases and the J gene lost 0 bases, with 18 bases spanning the gap. Germline values: CDR1 MDHEN, CDR2 SYDVKM. This CDR3 is 17 amino acids long.

This chain connects TRBV27 to TRBJ2-3; D is perhaps TRBD2 (7 bases). Germline-derived CDR1 and CDR2 are MNHEY and SMNVEV (reference sequence). V was trimmed by 6 bases and J by 5 bases, leaving 15 bases between them. This CDR3 is built from 14 residues. CDR3 sequence reads: CASSRPGGVDTQYF. CDR3 bases: TGTGCCAGCAGCCGTCCGGGGGGCGTAGATACGCAGTATTTT.

V gene TRBV30 combines with J gene TRBJ1-3, with 8 positions matching TRBD1. This CDR3 has 15 amino acids. Germline trimming cut 3 bases from V and 0 bases from J; bases unmatched to any gene: 4. The germline CDR1 and CDR2 sequences are GTSNPN and SVGIG (reference sequence). The CDR3 DNA follows: TGTGCCTGGAGCGATGGGACAGGCTCTGGAAACACCATATATTTT. Translated, it gives CAWSDGTGSGNTIYF.

The V gene is TRBV11-2, the J gene TRBJ1-2; D might be TRBD1 (6 bases). The CDR3 contains 13 residues. Germline V lookup: CDR1 SGHAT, CDR2 FQNNGV. V lost 5 bases to trimming and J lost 8 bases, with 15 bases between them. The CDR3 spells CASSLRAGGGYTF. For the CDR3, the DNA is TGTGCCAGCAGCCTCAGGGCGGGGGGCGGCTACACCTTC.

This chain connects TRBV9 to TRBJ1-6; D may be TRBD1 (5 bases). This CDR3 contains 18 residues. With 0 bases removed from V and 5 bases from J, the gap between germline ends came to 18 bases. Germline-derived CDR1 and CDR2 are SGDLS and YYNGEE. CDR3 residues: CASSVGSLGGQNNSPLHF. CDR3 in DNA: TGTGCCAGCAGCGTAGGGTCACTTGGTGGACAAAATAATTCACCCCTCCACTTT.

V gene TRBV19 combines with J gene TRBJ2-5; 9 nucleotides line up with TRBD2. V lost 10 bases, J lost 1 base, and 7 bases stayed unmatched. Per the germline V gene, CDR1 is LNHDA and CDR2 is SQIVND (reference sequence). The CDR3 is made up of 14 amino acids. CDR3 sequence: CANPLSGGQETQYF. The DNA for the CDR3 is TGTGCCAACCCACTTAGCGGGGGCCAAGAGACCCAGTACTTC.

The chain links TRBV10-1 to TRBJ1-1; D is unresolved. The CDR3 length is 14 residues. Trimming stripped 3 bases from V and 6 bases from J, with 14 bases between. CDR1 and CDR2 from the germline V gene are WNHNN and SYGVQD (reference sequence). In DNA, the CDR3 is TGCGCCAGCAGTGATGGCCGCGAGGCCTCTGAAGCTTTCTTT. Amino acid sequence: CASSDGREASEAFF.

The chain links TRBV18 to TRBJ1-4; D gene uncertain. This CDR3 region has 17 residues. V shed 4 bases and J shed 5 bases, with 20 bases lying between them. Germline lookup yields CDR1 KGHSH and CDR2 LQKENI. Written as DNA, the CDR3 is TGTGCCAGCTCACGGGAGAGAGGAGACTATCACAATGAAAAACTGTTTTTT. Translating gives CASSRERGDYHNEKLFF.

Of note for this clone: An end of the junction does not agree with germline; a read error may underlie this. The chain has TRBV27 and TRBJ2-7, with 8 bases aligning to TRBD1. Germline V CDR1 and CDR2: MNHEY, SMNVEV (reference sequence). The CDR3 contains 14 residues. Here the CDR3 DNA reads TGTGCCAGCAGTATATCGACAGGGGTTGGCGAGCAGTACTTC. Translation: CASSISTGVGEQYF.

The J gene is TRBJ2-3, the V gene TRBV7-3; 8 bases map to TRBD2. The germline gives CDR1 SGHTA, CDR2 FQGTGA. Trimming removed 5 bases from V and 1 base from J; junction bases left unmatched: 5. CDR3 length: 15 residues. The CDR3 bases are TGTGCCAGCAGCCCGCAGACTAGCGGCACAGATACGCAGTATTTT. Amino acid sequence: CASSPQTSGTDTQYF.

The chain recombines TRBV5-1 with TRBJ2-1; 11 nucleotides align to TRBD2. This CDR3 comprises 16 residues. V was clipped by 0 bases and J by 3 bases; unmatched bases: 2. Germline V lookup: CDR1 SGHRS, CDR2 YFSETQ. The DNA for the CDR3 is TGCGCCAGCAGCTTGGGGGGACTAGCGGACTACAATGAGCAGTTCTTC. Its translation is CASSLGGLADYNEQFF.

The chain links TRBV3-1 (or the pseudogene TRBV3-2) to TRBJ2-2, with 7 bases matching TRBD1. Germline V lookup: CDR1 LGHDT, CDR2 YNNKEL (reference sequence). The CDR3 covers 16 residues. Trimming at V came to 2 bases and at J to 1 base, leaving 4 bases not matched to a gene. The DNA for the CDR3 is TGTGCCAGCAGCCAAACCGGGACAGTGAACACCGGGGAGCTGTTTTTT. Translating gives CASSQTGTVNTGELFF.

The chain links TRBV7-3 to TRBJ2-3; 9 nucleotides align to TRBD2. With V trimmed by 4 bases and J by 3 bases, 8 bases remained unmatched. Per germline, CDR1 SGHTA and CDR2 FQGTGA. The CDR3 has 16 residues. The CDR3 reads CASSSRSGGYTDTQYF. In DNA form, the CDR3 reads TGTGCCAGCAGCTCACGAAGCGGGGGGTATACAGATACGCAGTATTTT. The entire variable domain, with the rest obtained from reference TRBV7-3 and TRBJ2-3, is as follows: GAGVSQTPSNKVTEKGKYVELRCDPISGHTALYWYRQSLGQGPEFLIYFQGTGAADDSGLPNDRFFAVRPEGSVSTLKIQRTERGDSAVYLCASSSRSGGYTDTQYFGPGTRLTVL.

This clone was detected only once. The chain carries TRBV6-5 and TRBJ2-7; 8 bases line up with TRBD2. Germline CDR1 MNHEY, CDR2 SVGAGI. V lost 7 bases and J lost 2; bases outside the gene matches: 7. The CDR3 covers 14 residues. The CDR3 is CASTPLAGTYEQYF. For the CDR3, the DNA is TGTGCCAGCACTCCCCTAGCGGGTACCTACGAGCAGTACTTC.

The rearrangement joins TRBV6-6 to TRBJ2-7; weak D call: TRBD2 (5 bases). V was shortened by 6 bases and J by 1 base, with 13 bases between the two germline ends. The CDR3 has 14 residues. Germline-derived CDR1 and CDR2 are MNHNY and SVGAGI (reference sequence). The CDR3 protein is CASSSGRDSYEQYF. The DNA of the CDR3 is TGTGCCAGCAGCTCCGGCCGGGATTCCTACGAGCAGTACTTC.

In this sample, this clone turned up once. This rearrangement joins TRBV6-4 to TRBJ2-3; 8 bases align to TRBD1. Per the germline V gene, CDR1 is MRHNA and CDR2 is SNTAGT. The CDR3 is made up of 16 amino acids. The trim removed 6 bases at V and 1 base at J, leaving 9 bases unmatched. CDR3 region: CASSPRRGQGTDTQYF. In nucleotides, the CDR3 is TGTGCCAGCAGCCCGCGGAGGGGACAGGGCACAGATACGCAGTATTTT.

This clone was seen a few times. V and J are TRBV4-1 and TRBJ1-2, with D perhaps matching TRBD1 (5 bases). The V and J ends lost 2 bases and 4 bases respectively, with 8 bases between them. Germline V gene sequence: CDR1 MGHRA, CDR2 YSYEKL. This CDR3 spans 13 amino acids. CDR3 coding DNA: TGCGCCAGCAGCCAACAGGGCAGCTATGGCTACACCTTC. Translating it yields CASSQQGSYGYTF.

The chain employs TRBV20-1 and TRBJ1-4; D ambiguous. CDR3 length equals 13 residues. Germline V lookup: CDR1 DFQATT, CDR2 SNEGSKA (reference sequence). V shed 3 bases and J shed 7 bases, with 12 bases lying between them. Here the CDR3 DNA reads TGCAGTGCTAGTGTGGGGAGAGGTGAAAAACTGTTTTTT. Translated, it gives CSASVGRGEKLFF.

The gene calls are TRBV30 and TRBJ2-6; possibly TRBD2 for D (6 bases). The CDR3 is 18 amino acids. Germline V CDR1 and CDR2: GTSNPN, SVGIG (reference sequence). The V and J ends lost 2 bases and 0 bases respectively, with 17 bases between them. The CDR3 is CAWSPPGGLVSGANVLTF. The CDR3 DNA reads as TGTGCCTGGAGTCCCCCCGGGGGTCTCGTCTCTGGGGCCAACGTCCTGACTTTC.

This chain connects TRBV12-3 or TRBV12-4 to TRBJ2-7; tentative D call: TRBD1 (6 bases). The CDR3 runs to 13 residues. Deletions cut 2 bases from V and 4 bases from J, with 9 bases between. CDR3 nucleotide sequence: TGTGCCAGCAGTTTACAGGGGATATACGAGCAGTACTTC. Encoded protein: CASSLQGIYEQYF.

The V and J genes are TRBV6-2 or TRBV6-3 and TRBJ2-6; TRBD2 might be the D (6 bases). Trimming cost V 5 bases and J 3 bases, with 8 bases left between them. There are 14 residues in the CDR3. Germline CDR1 and CDR2: MNHEY and SVGEGT. CDR3 coding DNA: TGTGCCAGCAGTCGGGGAGGTGGGGCCAACGTCCTGACTTTC. Its protein is CASSRGGGANVLTF.

This clone came up once. The chain links TRBV18 to TRBJ2-2; no clear D. Trimming took off 8 bases at V and 2 bases at J, with 12 bases between the two ends. Germline V lookup: CDR1 KGHSH, CDR2 LQKENI. The CDR3 runs to 14 residues. CDR3 residues: CASHRTANTGELFF. CDR3 bases: TGTGCCAGCCACCGAACAGCTAACACCGGGGAGCTGTTTTTT.

The gene calls are TRBV10-3 and TRBJ1-1; the match to TRBD1 covers 10 bases. Trimming at V came to 6 bases and at J to 4 bases, leaving 8 bases not matched to a gene. Per the germline V gene, CDR1 is ENHRY and CDR2 is SYGVKD. The CDR3 has 15 amino acids. The chain's CDR3 is CAIRPPGQGSTEAFF. CDR3 in DNA: TGTGCCATCAGGCCCCCGGGACAGGGGTCCACTGAAGCTTTCTTT.

The V and J genes are TRBV6-5 and TRBJ1-1, with D perhaps TRBD1 (5 bases). Between the trimmed V and J ends, which lost 6 bases and 1 base, there was a span of 15 bases. The CDR3 covers 15 residues. From germline, CDR1 is MNHEY and CDR2 SVGAGI. As DNA, the CDR3 is TGTGCCAGCAGGGGATTAACAAGGGGGAACACTGAAGCTTTCTTT. Encoded protein: CASRGLTRGNTEAFF.

V and J are TRBV28 and TRBJ1-5, with D maybe TRBD1 (6 bases). The CDR3 runs 15 residues. CDR1 and CDR2 (germline): MDHEN, SYDVKM. Trimming shortened V by 2 bases and J by 1 base, and 9 bases separated the two germline ends. The CDR3, as DNA: TGTGCCAGCAGTTTAACCCAGGGGAGCAATCAGCCCCAGCATTTT. As protein: CASSLTQGSNQPQHF.